This is a list of T cell receptor beta chains from one sample in a study of OX40 agonist ivuxolimab in advanced cancers. Generated by immunoSEQ multiplex PCR, the TCRdb table keeps only in-frame clones and is missing some. There are 50,000 to 75,000 clones in the sample; around 79% occur only once, and roughly 1.2% lies in the top ten. Sequences were derived from CD4+ or CD8+ T cells sorted from blood, sampled in a trial of the OX40 agonist ivuxolimab. Source of these receptors: an adult with an advanced solid tumor such as melanoma, head and neck, liver or kidney cancer. Both conserved end residues are part of each CDR3. A D gene is named only where the DNA matches it firmly. The listing skips clone size in some rows; elsewhere it reads once, few, many or a size class.

>.|TRBJ2-7|.|TRBV5-4
TGTGCCAGCAGCTTCGGGCTACGGGAGCAGTACTTC
CASSFGLREQYF
>.|TRBJ1-5|TRBD1|TRBV6-6
TGTGCCAGCAGTTGGGGACAGGGGAACAATCAGCCCCAGCATTTT
CASSWGQGNNQPQHF
>.|TRBJ2-7|.|TRBV5-1
TGCGCCAGCGCCACAGGCAGGGGAGATGACGAGCAGTACTTC
CASATGRGDDEQYF
>once|TRBJ1-2|.|TRBV7-3
TGTGCCAGCAGTGGACTGGGGACAAGTGGCTACACCTTC
CASSGLGTSGYTF
>.|TRBJ2-1|.|TRBV15
TGTGCCACCAGCAGAGATATGCTAGCTCCCAATGAGCAGTTCTTC
CATSRDMLAPNEQFF
>.|TRBJ2-1|.|TRBV30
TGTGCCTGGAGTGTACGGCCGCCCTTTTCTCACAATGAGCAGTTCTTC
CAWSVRPPFSHNEQFF
>.|TRBJ1-5|.|TRBV28
TGTGCCAGCAGTTTAATGGGGTTAGGTCAGCCCCAGCATTTT
CASSLMGLGQPQHF
>.|TRBJ1-5|.|TRBV4-1
TGCGCCAGCAGCCAAGAAACCGGGAAGGGCAATCAGCCCCAGCATTTT
CASSQETGKGNQPQHF
>few|TRBJ1-1|.|TRBV7-6
TGTGCCAGCAGCTCCCGGACTGAAGCTTTCTTT
CASSSRTEAFF
>few|TRBJ1-3|TRBD1|TRBV6-6
TGTGCCAGCCTCCGGGACAGGGGGGGGAACACCATATATTTT
CASLRDRGGNTIYF
>.|TRBJ2-3|.|TRBV28
TGTGCCAGCAGTTCCGCCACGCCCACAGATACGCAGTATTTT
CASSSATPTDTQYF
>once|TRBJ1-2|.|TRBV6-4
TGTGCCAGCAGTGAAGGTGGGCGTTCTAGTGGCGGCTACACCTTC
CASSEGGRSSGGYTF
>.|TRBJ1-5|.|TRBV21-1
TGTGCCAGCAGCAAAGATTGTATTAATAGCAATCAGCCCCAGCATTTT
CASSKDCINSNQPQHF
>few|TRBJ2-2|.|TRBV7-7
TGTGCTAGCAGCTTATCTCCAGGGGCAACCGGGGAGCTGTTTTTT
CASSLSPGATGELFF
>.|TRBJ1-5|.|TRBV10-3
TGTGCCATCAGTCGTGAGGGCTTCGAGGGCAATCAGCCCCAGCATTTT
CAISREGFEGNQPQHF
>few|TRBJ2-2|TRBD2|TRBV4-1
TGCGCCAGCAGCCTCGGGCTAGCGGGGGTGCAGAGGACCGGGGAGCTGTTTTTT
CASSLGLAGVQRTGELFF
>.|TRBJ2-7|.|TRBV20-1
TGCAGTGCCACCGATCCCTACGAGCAGTACTTC
CSATDPYEQYF
>.|TRBJ2-5|TRBD1|TRBV29-1
TGCAGCGTGGGACAGGGGGGAGAGACCCAGTACTTC
CSVGQGGETQYF
>.|TRBJ2-1|.|TRBV19
TGTGCCAGTAGGGGGGGTCTCTCCTACAATGAGCAGTTCTTC
CASRGGLSYNEQFF
>few|TRBJ2-5|TRBD1|TRBV29-1
TGCAGCGTTGTTTCCCGGGCCAGGGGGAAAGAGACCCAGTACTTC
CSVVSRARGKETQYF
>.|TRBJ2-7|TRBD1|TRBV5-1
TGCGCCAGCACCAGGACGGACAGGAACTACGAGCAGTACTTC
CASTRTDRNYEQYF
>.|TRBJ2-1|.|TRBV30
TGTGCCTGGAGTGTTAGAGGGATAAGAGATGAGCAGTTCTTC
CAWSVRGIRDEQFF
>many|TRBJ1-2|.|TRBV11-2
TGTGCCAGCAGCTTAGATCGGGGGGTACGAAGAGACTATGGCTACACCTTC
CASSLDRGVRRDYGYTF
>few|TRBJ1-1|.|TRBV7-8
TGTGCCAGCAGCTTAGCTTCCCGAAACACTGAAGCTTTCTTT
CASSLASRNTEAFF
>.|TRBJ1-2|.|TRBV6-1
TGTGCCAGCAGTGAAAACTATTTGGAAACTAACTATGGCTACACCTTC
CASSENYLETNYGYTF
>.|TRBJ2-1|.|TRBV5-1
TGCGCCAGCAGACGGGGCAATGAGCAGTTCTTC
CASRRGNEQFF
>.|TRBJ2-2|TRBD2|TRBV10-3
TGTGCCATCAGTGAGAAGGCGGGAGGTCCTGCCGGGGAGCTGTTTTTT
CAISEKAGGPAGELFF
>.|TRBJ2-6|TRBD1|TRBV28
TGTGCCAGCAGCACCGGGACAGTGGCCAACGTCCTGACTTTC
CASSTGTVANVLTF
>few|TRBJ2-3|TRBD2|TRBV5-1
TGCGCCAGCAGCTTGGTAGCTAGCGGGGGAGATACGCAGTATTTT
CASSLVASGGDTQYF
>.|TRBJ1-2|.|TRBV6-1
TGTGCCAGCAGTCCCCAGGGAGCTGGAGGCTACACCTTC
CASSPQGAGGYTF
>.|TRBJ1-3|.|TRBV9
TGTGCCAGCAGCGCTCCCTCCACAGGTCTAGAAGGAAACACCATATATTTT
CASSAPSTGLEGNTIYF
>few|TRBJ1-2|.|TRBV29-1
TGCAGCGTGAGGACAGAGCGCTATGGCTACACCTTC
CSVRTERYGYTF
>.|TRBJ2-5|.|TRBV10-3
TGTGCCATCAGTGCGGACTTACAAGAGACCCAGTACTTC
CAISADLQETQYF
>.|TRBJ2-1|TRBD2|TRBV10-3
TGTGCCATCAGTCGGACTAGCGATAACAATGAGCAGTTCTTC
CAISRTSDNNEQFF
>.|TRBJ2-5|.|TRBV5-1
TGCGCCAGCAGCTTGACAGGTCGGGGAGAGACCCAGTACTTC
CASSLTGRGETQYF
>once|TRBJ1-3|.|TRBV6-1
TGTGCCAGCAAGTCCTCTGGAAACACCATATATTTT
CASKSSGNTIYF
>.|TRBJ1-6|.|TRBV6-6
TGTGCCAGCAGTAGCCCCTCGAATTCACCCCTCCACTTT
CASSSPSNSPLHF
>few|TRBJ1-5|.|TRBV19
TGTGCCAGTAGTATGACATCGGATCAGCCCCAGCATTTT
CASSMTSDQPQHF
>.|TRBJ2-5|TRBD2|TRBV7-7
TGTGCTAGCAGCTCTCAGTCGGGGGGCCAAGAGACCCAGTACTTC
CASSSQSGGQETQYF
>.|TRBJ2-1|TRBD1|TRBV7-8
TGTGCCAGCAGTCCCGACAGGGGATCCTACAATGAGCAGTTCTTC
CASSPDRGSYNEQFF
>.|TRBJ2-1|TRBD2|TRBV9
TGTGCCAGCAGCGCCGAGACCTGGGCTAGCGGGAGGTCCCGGGGTACCAATGAGCAGTTCTTC
CASSAETWASGRSRGTNEQFF
>.|TRBJ1-1|.|TRBV6-5
TGTGCCAGCAGTTACCGACAGAACACTGAAGCTTTCTTT
CASSYRQNTEAFF
>.|TRBJ2-3|TRBD2|TRBV9
TGTGCCAGCAGCGTAGGGGCGGGGGGCACAGATACGCAGTATTTT
CASSVGAGGTDTQYF
>.|TRBJ2-7|TRBD1|TRBV5-5
TGTGCCAGCAGGATGGGACAGAACTACGAGCAGTACTTC
CASRMGQNYEQYF
>.|TRBJ2-3|.|TRBV28
TGTGCCAGCAACGATCCTAAGGAACTTACCGCAGATACGCAGTATTTT
CASNDPKELTADTQYF
>few|TRBJ2-3|TRBD2|TRBV5-1
TGCGCCAGCAGCTTGGCAGGACTAGCTTTTGATACGCAGTATTTT
CASSLAGLAFDTQYF
>.|TRBJ2-5|TRBD2|TRBV28
TGTGCCAGCCAGACTAGCCGCGATACCCAGTACTTC
CASQTSRDTQYF
>.|TRBJ2-1|TRBD2|TRBV5-1
TGCGCCAGCAGCTCACGAGGGACTAGCGGGAGAACGGGTAGGTATGAGCAGTTCTTC
CASSSRGTSGRTGRYEQFF
>.|TRBJ2-7|.|TRBV28
TGTGCCAGCAGTTTTAGCACAGGATCCTACGAGCAGTACTTC
CASSFSTGSYEQYF
>.|TRBJ1-4|.|TRBV20-1
TGCAGTGCTAGTAATGAAAAACTGTTTTTT
CSASNEKLFF
>few|TRBJ1-1|.|TRBV5-6
TGTGCCAGCAGCTTGGCAGGGATATTCACCTTGAACACTGAAGCTTTCTTT
CASSLAGIFTLNTEAFF
>.|TRBJ1-1|TRBD1|TRBV19
TGTGCCAGTAGAGTCACAGGGGGCGGGACTGAAGCTTTCTTT
CASRVTGGGTEAFF
>once|TRBJ1-2|.|TRBV5-4
TGTGCCAGCAGCCCTACGGGAAATAACTATGGCTACACCTTC
CASSPTGNNYGYTF
>.|TRBJ2-1|.|TRBV12-5
TGTGCTAGTGGTTTGGTAAGGTCTAGCTCCTACAATGAGCAGTTCTTC
CASGLVRSSSYNEQFF
>.|TRBJ2-7|.|TRBV7-9
TGTGCCAGCAGCGGCAGGGTCGCCTACGAGCAGTACTTC
CASSGRVAYEQYF